The 2 T cell receptor beta chains reported below all come from one sample, sequenced in a study of T cells in Graves' hyperthyroidism and ophthalmopathy. Amplification of TCR beta CDR3 regions was performed using RNA transcripts as template. With the HTBI primer set, the TCR CDR3 went through a first round of RT-PCR. TCRdb independently ran MiXCR on the multiplex PCR reads; one entry per CDR3 protein. The sample lists approximately 330,000 distinct CDR3 sequences, 15% to 20% occurring once. The sample taken for sequencing was blood. These TCRs come from a woman aged 45-59 years with Graves' hyperthyroidism.

The V call is TRBV12-3 or TRBV12-4, the J call TRBJ1-6, with D maybe TRBD1 (5 bases). The CDR3 runs 14 residues. V was trimmed by 2 bases and J by 10 bases, leaving 12 bases between them. The CDR3 reads CASSLMRGHSPLHF. In nucleotides, the CDR3 is TGTGCCAGCAGTTTAATGAGAGGACACTCACCCCTCCACTTT.

As concerns this clonotype: Because it lacks the conserved phenylalanine or tryptophan at the end, this CDR3 is likely a read error. This chain joins TRBV28 and TRBJ2-5; 9 bases line up with TRBD1. Trimming removed 5 bases from V and 5 bases from J; junction bases left unmatched: 18. The length of the CDR3 is 18 residues. Germline CDR1 reads MDHEN; CDR2 reads SYDVKM. The CDR3 loop reads CASSPPSRQGGMYETQYS. The DNA for the CDR3 is TGTGCCAGCAGTCCCCCAAGCAGACAGGGGGGGATGTATGAGACCCAGTACTCC.